Listed below are T cell receptor beta chains from one sample, sequenced in a study of long-term antiretroviral therapy in people with HIV. Method: immunoSEQ multiplex PCR; TCRdb's copy keeps in-frame clones and lacks some. The sample comprises roughly 11,000 clones, about 89% of which are singletons, and approximately 20% rests with the top ten. Sequenced here: unsorted PBMCs, sampled 0.2 years before starting antiretroviral therapy. The receptor source for this set is a woman between 40 and 55 years old with HIV. The CDR3 runs from the conserved cysteine through the conserved F or W. Fields, in order: CDR3 DNA, CDR3 protein, J gene, clone size, V gene, D gene. D genes are given only for firm matches. Clone size, where shown, is once, few, many, or a class for clones that have expanded.

CDR3 DNA: TGTGCCATCAGTGATACCGGGACAGGGGAATATACGCAGTATTTT
CDR3 protein: CAISDTGTGEYTQYF
J gene: TRBJ2-3
clone size: -
V gene: TRBV10-3
D gene: TRBD1

CDR3 DNA: TGTGCCATCAGTGAGAACCACGAGCAGTACTTC
CDR3 protein: CAISENHEQYF
J gene: TRBJ2-7
clone size: -
V gene: TRBV10-3
D gene: -

CDR3 DNA: TGTGCCAGCAGTACAGGGGCGAGAGAGTCACCCCTCCACTTT
CDR3 protein: CASSTGARESPLHF
J gene: TRBJ1-6
clone size: -
V gene: TRBV5-4
D gene: TRBD1

CDR3 DNA: TGTGCCAGCAGTGAGTCGGGACTAGCACGGGCGCAGTATTTT
CDR3 protein: CASSESGLARAQYF
J gene: TRBJ2-3
clone size: -
V gene: TRBV2
D gene: TRBD2

CDR3 DNA: TGTGCCAGCAGCTTAGTCCCAGCAAACTATGGCTACACCTTC
CDR3 protein: CASSLVPANYGYTF
J gene: TRBJ1-2
clone size: once
V gene: TRBV7-2
D gene: -

CDR3 DNA: TGTGCCAGTGGGATTACGATGAACACTGAAGCTTTCTTT
CDR3 protein: CASGITMNTEAFF
J gene: TRBJ1-1
clone size: -
V gene: TRBV19
D gene: -

CDR3 DNA: TGTGCCACCTCGGGAGGGGCGGGGGATCTCACCGGGGAGCTGTTTTTT
CDR3 protein: CATSGGAGDLTGELFF
J gene: TRBJ2-2
clone size: -
V gene: TRBV5-6
D gene: TRBD2

CDR3 DNA: TGTGCCAGTAGTATAGGGAGAGGGGCCGGAACGGATACGCAGTATTTT
CDR3 protein: CASSIGRGAGTDTQYF
J gene: TRBJ2-3
clone size: -
V gene: TRBV19
D gene: -

CDR3 DNA: TGTGCCAGCAGCCCCGCGGGGGTCGCAGTTGAAAAACTGTTTTTT
CDR3 protein: CASSPAGVAVEKLFF
J gene: TRBJ1-4
clone size: once
V gene: TRBV7-4
D gene: -

CDR3 DNA: TGTGCCAGCAGCGTAGACGAAGGGGGGGTTGAGGAGCAGTACTTC
CDR3 protein: CASSVDEGGVEEQYF
J gene: TRBJ2-7
clone size: -
V gene: TRBV9
D gene: -

CDR3 DNA: TGTGCCAGCAGCAATGGGCGGACCTCCTACAATGAGCAGTTCTTC
CDR3 protein: CASSNGRTSYNEQFF
J gene: TRBJ2-1
clone size: -
V gene: TRBV7-2
D gene: -

CDR3 DNA: TGCGCCAGCAGCCAGGTTCGGACAGGGAGGGAGAAGACCCAGTACTTC
CDR3 protein: CASSQVRTGREKTQYF
J gene: TRBJ2-5
clone size: -
V gene: TRBV4-3
D gene: -

CDR3 DNA: TGTGCCAGCAGCCTTTGGACTAGCCTCTACAATGAGCAGTTCTTC
CDR3 protein: CASSLWTSLYNEQFF
J gene: TRBJ2-1
clone size: -
V gene: TRBV7-2
D gene: TRBD2

CDR3 DNA: TGTGCCAGCGGCACGACAGGACCCACCGGGGAGCTGTTTTTT
CDR3 protein: CASGTTGPTGELFF
J gene: TRBJ2-2
clone size: -
V gene: TRBV7-2
D gene: -

CDR3 DNA: TGCGCCAGCAGCCCCCTACCGACCGAGGAAATTTATGGCTACACCTTC
CDR3 protein: CASSPLPTEEIYGYTF
J gene: TRBJ1-2
clone size: -
V gene: TRBV4-3
D gene: -

CDR3 DNA: TGTGCCAGCAGCCCTTCGGGGGTACGGGAGACCCAGTACTTC
CDR3 protein: CASSPSGVRETQYF
J gene: TRBJ2-5
clone size: -
V gene: TRBV9
D gene: -

CDR3 DNA: TGTGCCATCAAAACAGGGGGCTCCTACAATGAGCAGTTCTTC
CDR3 protein: CAIKTGGSYNEQFF
J gene: TRBJ2-1
clone size: once
V gene: TRBV6-1
D gene: TRBD1

CDR3 DNA: TGCGCCAGCAGCCCAACGGGACAGGGGGCGTCCCCTGAAGCTTTCTTT
CDR3 protein: CASSPTGQGASPEAFF
J gene: TRBJ1-1
clone size: -
V gene: TRBV5-1
D gene: TRBD1

CDR3 DNA: TGCGCCAGCAGCTCAGGACAGGGGCTGTATGCTTTCTTT
CDR3 protein: CASSSGQGLYAFF
J gene: TRBJ1-1
clone size: once
V gene: TRBV5-1
D gene: TRBD1

CDR3 DNA: TGCGCCAGCAGCCGAGTTACTGGGGTCGACGGGGAGCTGTTTTTT
CDR3 protein: CASSRVTGVDGELFF
J gene: TRBJ2-2
clone size: -
V gene: TRBV5-1
D gene: -

CDR3 DNA: TGTGCCAGTAGTACAGGCGGTACCCGCACAGATACGCAGTATTTT
CDR3 protein: CASSTGGTRTDTQYF
J gene: TRBJ2-3
clone size: -
V gene: TRBV19
D gene: -

CDR3 DNA: TGCGCCAGCAGCCAAGATAACAGGGTCTTGAGCACCGGGGAGCTGTTTTTT
CDR3 protein: CASSQDNRVLSTGELFF
J gene: TRBJ2-2
clone size: -
V gene: TRBV4-3
D gene: -

CDR3 DNA: TGCGCCAGCAGCCCACGGGGCAGCTACAATGAGCAGTTCTTC
CDR3 protein: CASSPRGSYNEQFF
J gene: TRBJ2-1
clone size: -
V gene: TRBV5-1
D gene: -

CDR3 DNA: TGTGCCAGCAGCTTGACTCCTAGCTCCTACGAGCAGTACTTC
CDR3 protein: CASSLTPSSYEQYF
J gene: TRBJ2-7
clone size: -
V gene: TRBV5-4
D gene: -

CDR3 DNA: TGCGCCAGCAGCCTGGGACAGGGGGCCGAGACCCAGTACTTC
CDR3 protein: CASSLGQGAETQYF
J gene: TRBJ2-5
clone size: -
V gene: TRBV5-1
D gene: TRBD1

CDR3 DNA: TGTGCCAGCACTTTCCGGGACAGACAAGAGACCCAGTACTTC
CDR3 protein: CASTFRDRQETQYF
J gene: TRBJ2-5
clone size: -
V gene: TRBV5-4
D gene: TRBD1

CDR3 DNA: TGTGCCAGCAGTTTAGGGACAGGGGTCCACGAGCAGTACTTC
CDR3 protein: CASSLGTGVHEQYF
J gene: TRBJ2-7
clone size: -
V gene: TRBV27
D gene: TRBD1

CDR3 DNA: TGTGCCATCAGAAACGGGGGGACTAACACTGAAGCTTTCTTT
CDR3 protein: CAIRNGGTNTEAFF
J gene: TRBJ1-1
clone size: -
V gene: TRBV10-3
D gene: -

CDR3 DNA: TGCGCCAGCAGCCAAGAACCCCAGGACAGCCGACTCTATAGCAATCAGCCCCAGCATTTT
CDR3 protein: CASSQEPQDSRLYSNQPQHF
J gene: TRBJ1-5
clone size: -
V gene: TRBV4-1
D gene: -

CDR3 DNA: TGTGCCAGCAGTCCCGCGGGACACCACAATCAGCCCCAGCATTTT
CDR3 protein: CASSPAGHHNQPQHF
J gene: TRBJ1-5
clone size: -
V gene: TRBV28
D gene: -

CDR3 DNA: TGTGCCAGCACAGAAGCAGGGGGAGCCTTTAACTATGGCTACACCTTC
CDR3 protein: CASTEAGGAFNYGYTF
J gene: TRBJ1-2
clone size: -
V gene: TRBV27
D gene: TRBD1

CDR3 DNA: TGTGCCTGGAGTGTACTTGCTCGGACAGAAGCTTTCTTT
CDR3 protein: CAWSVLARTEAFF
J gene: TRBJ1-1
clone size: -
V gene: TRBV30
D gene: -

CDR3 DNA: TGTGCCAGTAGTATAAGTTTCCAGGGCCCGCACTATGGCTACACCTTC
CDR3 protein: CASSISFQGPHYGYTF
J gene: TRBJ1-2
clone size: -
V gene: TRBV19
D gene: -

CDR3 DNA: TGCGCCAGCAGCCAAGAGACAGGGGGGGATGGCTACACCTTC
CDR3 protein: CASSQETGGDGYTF
J gene: TRBJ1-2
clone size: once
V gene: TRBV4-1
D gene: TRBD1

CDR3 DNA: TGCGCCAGCAGCCAAGATTTCAGAGGTCGGAGAGAAAAACTGTTTTTT
CDR3 protein: CASSQDFRGRREKLFF
J gene: TRBJ1-4
clone size: -
V gene: TRBV4-3
D gene: -

CDR3 DNA: TGTGCCATCAGTGAGAAGCGGAGTGTACTAGCGGGGGCCAGGAATGAGCAGTTCTTC
CDR3 protein: CAISEKRSVLAGARNEQFF
J gene: TRBJ2-1
clone size: -
V gene: TRBV10-3
D gene: TRBD2

CDR3 DNA: TGCAGCCCCCAGGGTGGGAGCGGGGAAGGAGATACGCAGTATTTT
CDR3 protein: CSPQGGSGEGDTQYF
J gene: TRBJ2-3
clone size: -
V gene: TRBV29-1
D gene: TRBD2

CDR3 DNA: TGTGCCAGCAGTGCGACGGGCGACAGTTCCTACGAGCAGTACTTC
CDR3 protein: CASSATGDSSYEQYF
J gene: TRBJ2-7
clone size: -
V gene: TRBV27
D gene: -

CDR3 DNA: TGTGCCAGCAGCGTAGCGAGCGGGGGGGCCGGAGAGACCCAGTACTTC
CDR3 protein: CASSVASGGAGETQYF
J gene: TRBJ2-5
clone size: -
V gene: TRBV9
D gene: TRBD2

CDR3 DNA: TGTGCCAGCAGCCAGAGGTCACTGGGCACAGATACGCAGTATTTT
CDR3 protein: CASSQRSLGTDTQYF
J gene: TRBJ2-3
clone size: -
V gene: TRBV9
D gene: -

CDR3 DNA: TGTGCCAGCAGCTTAGCGTCGGCAGCCTCTGGGGCCAACGTCCTGACTTTC
CDR3 protein: CASSLASAASGANVLTF
J gene: TRBJ2-6
clone size: -
V gene: TRBV7-2
D gene: -

CDR3 DNA: TGTGCCAGCAGCTTAAGAACTAGCGGGGGGGACGGGCATGAGCAGTTCTTC
CDR3 protein: CASSLRTSGGDGHEQFF
J gene: TRBJ2-1
clone size: few
V gene: TRBV13
D gene: TRBD2

CDR3 DNA: TGTGCCACCAGCAGAGCTAAGGACAGCTGGAACACCGGGGAGCTGTTTTTT
CDR3 protein: CATSRAKDSWNTGELFF
J gene: TRBJ2-2
clone size: -
V gene: TRBV15
D gene: -

CDR3 DNA: TGTGCCAGCAGCTTAGCGGGGTCACCTGGTCACGGCTACACCTTC
CDR3 protein: CASSLAGSPGHGYTF
J gene: TRBJ1-2
clone size: -
V gene: TRBV7-9
D gene: -

CDR3 DNA: TGTGCCAGCAGCGTTTACGGGACAGGGAGAGGCTACACCTTC
CDR3 protein: CASSVYGTGRGYTF
J gene: TRBJ1-2
clone size: -
V gene: TRBV9
D gene: TRBD1

CDR3 DNA: TGTGCCAGCAGGGCAATTGATGGCTACACCTTC
CDR3 protein: CASRAIDGYTF
J gene: TRBJ1-2
clone size: -
V gene: TRBV7-2
D gene: -

CDR3 DNA: TGCGCCAGCAGCCAATCAGGGACCGGTAGGGGCTACACCTTC
CDR3 protein: CASSQSGTGRGYTF
J gene: TRBJ1-2
clone size: -
V gene: TRBV4-3
D gene: -